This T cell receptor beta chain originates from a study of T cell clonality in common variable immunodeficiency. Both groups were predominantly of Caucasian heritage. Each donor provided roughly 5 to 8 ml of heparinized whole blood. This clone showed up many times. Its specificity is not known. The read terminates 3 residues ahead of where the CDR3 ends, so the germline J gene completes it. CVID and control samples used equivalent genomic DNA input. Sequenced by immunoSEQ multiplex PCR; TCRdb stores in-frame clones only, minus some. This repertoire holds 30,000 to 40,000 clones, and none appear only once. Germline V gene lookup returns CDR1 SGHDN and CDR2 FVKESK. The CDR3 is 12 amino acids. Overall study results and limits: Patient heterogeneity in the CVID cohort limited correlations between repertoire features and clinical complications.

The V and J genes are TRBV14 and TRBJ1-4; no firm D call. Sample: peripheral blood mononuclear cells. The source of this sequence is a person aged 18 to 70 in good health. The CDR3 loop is CASSQGSRKLFF. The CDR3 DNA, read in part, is TGTGCCAGCAGCCAAGGGTCGAGGAAA. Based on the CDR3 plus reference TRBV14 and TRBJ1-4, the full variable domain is EAGVTQFPSHSVIEKGQTVTLRCDPISGHDNLYWYRRVMGKEIKFLLHFVKESKQDESGMPNNRFLAERTGGTYSTLKVQPAELEDSGVYFCASSQGSRKLFFGSGTQLSVL.